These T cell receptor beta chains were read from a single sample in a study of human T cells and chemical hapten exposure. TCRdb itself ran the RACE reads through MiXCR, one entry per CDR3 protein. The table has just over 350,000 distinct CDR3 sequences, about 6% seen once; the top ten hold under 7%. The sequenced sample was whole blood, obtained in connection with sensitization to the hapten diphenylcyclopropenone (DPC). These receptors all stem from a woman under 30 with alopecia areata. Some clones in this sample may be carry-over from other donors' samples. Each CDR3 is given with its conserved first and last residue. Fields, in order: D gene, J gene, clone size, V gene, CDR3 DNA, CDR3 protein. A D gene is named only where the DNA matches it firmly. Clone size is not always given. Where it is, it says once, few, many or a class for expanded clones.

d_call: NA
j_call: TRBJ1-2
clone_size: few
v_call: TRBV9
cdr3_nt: TGTGCCAGCAGCGTAGAAGGTCACTTCAATGGCTACACCTTC
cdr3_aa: CASSVEGHFNGYTF

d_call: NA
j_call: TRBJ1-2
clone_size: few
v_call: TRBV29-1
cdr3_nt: TGCAGCGGATCTTTGACGGGGACCTATGGCTACACCTTC
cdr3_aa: CSGSLTGTYGYTF

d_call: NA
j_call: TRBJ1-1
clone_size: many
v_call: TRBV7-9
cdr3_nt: TGTGCCAGCAGCTCCCCCAGGGCGGAACCGAACACTGAAGCTTTCTTT
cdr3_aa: CASSSPRAEPNTEAFF

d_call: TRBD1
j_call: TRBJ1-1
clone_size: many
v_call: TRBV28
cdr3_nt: TGTGCCAGCAGTCCTTCGACAGGGGGAAGGACTGAAGCTTTCTTT
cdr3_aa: CASSPSTGGRTEAFF

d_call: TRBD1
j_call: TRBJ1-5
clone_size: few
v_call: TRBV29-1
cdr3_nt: TGCACCAAGGGGACAGGGTCCGTTGGTCAGCCCCAGCATTTT
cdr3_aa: CTKGTGSVGQPQHF

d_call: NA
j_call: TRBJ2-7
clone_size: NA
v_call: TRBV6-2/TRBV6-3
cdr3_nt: TGTGCCAGCTCGAGGGGACCCCCGAACGAGCAGTACTTC
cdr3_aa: CASSRGPPNEQYF

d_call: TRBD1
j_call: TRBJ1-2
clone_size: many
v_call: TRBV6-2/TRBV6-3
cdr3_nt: TGTGCCAGCAGTTTGACAGGGGGATACGGTGGCTACACCTTC
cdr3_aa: CASSLTGGYGGYTF

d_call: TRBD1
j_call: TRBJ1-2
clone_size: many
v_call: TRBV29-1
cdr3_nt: TGCAGCGTTGTCCCCTGGGCAGGGGGCACAGCTAACTATGGCTACACCTTC
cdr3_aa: CSVVPWAGGTANYGYTF

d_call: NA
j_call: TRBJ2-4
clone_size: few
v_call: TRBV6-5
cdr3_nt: TGTGCCAGCAGTTACTCGATGGGGGGAGCCAAAAACATTCAGTACTTC
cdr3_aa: CASSYSMGGAKNIQYF

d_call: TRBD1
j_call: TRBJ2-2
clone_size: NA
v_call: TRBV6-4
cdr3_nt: TGTGCCAGCAGTGAAGGGACAGGGGGAAACACCGGGGAGCTGTTTTTT
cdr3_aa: CASSEGTGGNTGELFF

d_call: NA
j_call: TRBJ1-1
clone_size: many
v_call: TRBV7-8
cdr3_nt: TGTGCCAGCAGCCCGATGGACACTGAAGCTTTCTTT
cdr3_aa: CASSPMDTEAFF

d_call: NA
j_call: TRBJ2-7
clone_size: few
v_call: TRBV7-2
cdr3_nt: TGTGCCAGCAGCTTATGGAGGGACGAGCAGTACTTC
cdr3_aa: CASSLWRDEQYF

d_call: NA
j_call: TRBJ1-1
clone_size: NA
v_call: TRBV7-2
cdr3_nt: TGTGCCAGCAGCTTAAGAGGGGCCGCTGAAGCTTTCTTT
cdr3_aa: CASSLRGAAEAFF

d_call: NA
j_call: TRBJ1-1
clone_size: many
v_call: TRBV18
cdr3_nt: TGTGCCAGCTCACAAAACCCGAAGGGCACTGAAGCTTTCTTT
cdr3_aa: CASSQNPKGTEAFF

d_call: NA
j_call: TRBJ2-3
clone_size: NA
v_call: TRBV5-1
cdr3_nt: TGCGCCAGCAGCTTTTCTGGCGCAGGAACAGATACGCAGTATTTT
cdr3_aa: CASSFSGAGTDTQYF

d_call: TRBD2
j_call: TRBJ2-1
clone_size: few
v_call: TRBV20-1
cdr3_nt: TGCAGTGCTCACGTTCTAGCGGGTGAGCAGTTCTTC
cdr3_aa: CSAHVLAGEQFF

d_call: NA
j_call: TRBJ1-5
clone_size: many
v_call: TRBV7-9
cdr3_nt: TGTGCCAGCAGCTTAGAGGCGGATCAGCCCCAGCATTTT
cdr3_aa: CASSLEADQPQHF

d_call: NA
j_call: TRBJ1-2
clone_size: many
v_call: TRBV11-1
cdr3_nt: TGTGCCAGCAGCCCTCGGCGACGGACCTATGGCTACACCTTC
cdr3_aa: CASSPRRRTYGYTF

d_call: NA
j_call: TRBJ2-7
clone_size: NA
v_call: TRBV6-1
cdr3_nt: TGTGCCAGCAGTGAGGTCTGGGACGAGCAGTACTTC
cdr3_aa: CASSEVWDEQYF

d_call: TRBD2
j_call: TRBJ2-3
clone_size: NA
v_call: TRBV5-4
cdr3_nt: TGTGCCAGCAGCGGGGCCTCTAGCGGGGTATCAGATACGCAGTATTTT
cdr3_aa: CASSGASSGVSDTQYF

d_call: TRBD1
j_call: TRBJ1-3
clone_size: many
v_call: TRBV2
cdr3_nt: TGCGCCAGCAGCTCCGGCAGGGGGAACACCATATATTTT
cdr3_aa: CASSSGRGNTIYF

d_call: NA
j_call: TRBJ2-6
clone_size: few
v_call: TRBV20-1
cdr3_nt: TGCAGTGCTAGTCTGAACATCCTCTCTGGGGCCAACGTCCTGACTTTC
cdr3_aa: CSASLNILSGANVLTF

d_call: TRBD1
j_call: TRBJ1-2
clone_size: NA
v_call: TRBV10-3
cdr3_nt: TGTGCCATCAGTGAGTCGAGACAGGGGCGAGCCTATGGCTACACCTTC
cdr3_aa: CAISESRQGRAYGYTF

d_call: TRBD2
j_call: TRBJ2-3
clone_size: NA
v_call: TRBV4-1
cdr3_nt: TGCGCCAGCAGCCAAGATACGGAGCGGGGGGAGACAGATACGCAGTATTTT
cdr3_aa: CASSQDTERGETDTQYF

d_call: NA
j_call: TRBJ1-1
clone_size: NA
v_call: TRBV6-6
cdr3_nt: TGTGCCAGCAGTTACAGGTCAGAGACAGAAGCTTTCTTT
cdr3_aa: CASSYRSETEAFF

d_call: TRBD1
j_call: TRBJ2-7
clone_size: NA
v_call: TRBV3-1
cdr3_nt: TGTGCCAGCAGCCAGACAGGGGGCGAGCAGTACTTC
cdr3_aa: CASSQTGGEQYF

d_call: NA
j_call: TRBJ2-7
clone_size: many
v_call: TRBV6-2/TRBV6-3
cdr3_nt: TGTGCCAGCAGTTATTCGGCAGGGGCCTCCTACGAGCAGTACTTC
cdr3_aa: CASSYSAGASYEQYF

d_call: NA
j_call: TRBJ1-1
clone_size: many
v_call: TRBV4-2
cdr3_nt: TGTGCCAGCAGCCCATCAGAACAGGACATGAACACTGAAGCTTTCTTT
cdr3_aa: CASSPSEQDMNTEAFF

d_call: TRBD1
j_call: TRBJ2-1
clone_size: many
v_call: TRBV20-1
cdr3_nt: TGCAGTGCTAGAGCCGGACAGGGCTCCTACAATGAGCAGTTCTTC
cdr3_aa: CSARAGQGSYNEQFF

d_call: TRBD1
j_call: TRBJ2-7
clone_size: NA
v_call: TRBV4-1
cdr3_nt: TGCGCCAGCAGCCAAGATACGACAGGGAGCTACTACGAGCAGTACTTC
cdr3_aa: CASSQDTTGSYYEQYF

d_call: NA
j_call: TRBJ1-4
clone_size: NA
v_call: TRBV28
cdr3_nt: TGTGCCAGTCCACCTGCCAGTGGGGGGAGAACTAATGAAAAACTGTTTTTT
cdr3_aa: CASPPASGGRTNEKLFF

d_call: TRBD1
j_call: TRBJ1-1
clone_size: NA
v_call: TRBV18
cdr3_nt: TGTGCCAGCTCACCACGGTTGGGACAGGGCGACACTGAAGCTTTCTTT
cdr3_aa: CASSPRLGQGDTEAFF

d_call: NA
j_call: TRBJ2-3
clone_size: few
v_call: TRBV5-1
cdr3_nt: TGCGCCAGCAAGAAGGATCCGGGAACGGATACGCAGTATTTT
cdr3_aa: CASKKDPGTDTQYF

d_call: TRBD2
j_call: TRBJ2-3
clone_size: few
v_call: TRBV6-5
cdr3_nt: TGTGCCAGCAGTCCCCGGGCCGGGGGGGGAAGGGATACGCAGTATTTT
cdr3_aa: CASSPRAGGGRDTQYF

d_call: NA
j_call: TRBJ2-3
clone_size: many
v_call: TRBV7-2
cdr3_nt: TGTGCCAGCAGCTTAGAAGGCAGAGCCACTAGCACAGATACGCAGTATTTT
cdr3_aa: CASSLEGRATSTDTQYF

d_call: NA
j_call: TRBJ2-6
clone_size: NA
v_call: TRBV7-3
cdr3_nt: TGTGCCAGCAGCTTATCAGGGTATGGGGCTGGGGCCAACGTCCTGACTTTC
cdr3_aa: CASSLSGYGAGANVLTF

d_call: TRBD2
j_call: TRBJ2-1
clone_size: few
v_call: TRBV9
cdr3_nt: TGTGCCAGCAGCGTAGGAAGCGGGGGGGCCGGTGAGCAGTTCTTC
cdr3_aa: CASSVGSGGAGEQFF

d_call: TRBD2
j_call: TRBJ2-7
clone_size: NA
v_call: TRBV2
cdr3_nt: TGTGCCAGCAGTGAAAGGCTAGCGGGGGGCGAGCAGTACTTC
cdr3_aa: CASSERLAGGEQYF

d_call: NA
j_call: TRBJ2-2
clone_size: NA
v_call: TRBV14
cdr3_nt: TGTGCCGGCAGCCAAGTTGGGTCCGGGGAGCTGTTTTTT
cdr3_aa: CAGSQVGSGELFF

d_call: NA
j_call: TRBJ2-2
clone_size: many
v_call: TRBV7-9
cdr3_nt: TGTGCACCCGACGCGAACACCGGGGAGCTGTTTTTT
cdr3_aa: CAPDANTGELFF

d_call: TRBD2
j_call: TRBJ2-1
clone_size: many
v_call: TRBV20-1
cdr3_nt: TGCAGTGCTAGGACTAGCGGAACGGATCAGTTCTTC
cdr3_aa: CSARTSGTDQFF

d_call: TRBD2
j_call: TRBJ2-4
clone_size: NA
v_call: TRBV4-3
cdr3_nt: TGCGCCAGCAGCCAAGATGGCGGGGGGGCCCGCATTCAGTACTTC
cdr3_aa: CASSQDGGGARIQYF

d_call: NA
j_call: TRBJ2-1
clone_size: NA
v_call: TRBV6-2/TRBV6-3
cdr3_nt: TGTGCCAGCAGAGTGGACTTCTCCTACAATGAGCAGTTCTTC
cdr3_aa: CASRVDFSYNEQFF

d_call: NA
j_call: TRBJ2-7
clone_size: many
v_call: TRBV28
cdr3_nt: TGTGCCAGCAGTCCTACGGGGGCGGAATCCTACGAGCAGTACTTC
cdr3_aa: CASSPTGAESYEQYF